The rows below give T cell receptor beta chains drawn from one sample of a study of blood T cell repertoires in COVID-19. Data came from immunoSEQ multiplex PCR; TCRdb stores just in-frame clones and leaves some out. The sample records hundreds of thousands of clones, roughly 87% being singletons. The specimen sequenced was PBMCs or T cells enriched from blood (not recorded which). These receptors came from a young woman who had recovered from COVID-19. CDR3s include the opening cysteine and the closing phenylalanine or tryptophan. The D gene is left open where the match is weak. Clone size is stated in some rows and not others, as once, few, many or a class when expanded.

J gene: TRBJ2-7; D gene: .; V gene: TRBV4-1; CDR3 length: 15; clone size: .; CDR3 protein: CASSQTTLKDYEQYF; CDR3 DNA: TGCGCCAGCAGCCAAACTACCTTGAAGGACTACGAGCAGTACTTC
J gene: TRBJ2-3; D gene: TRBD1; V gene: TRBV24-1; CDR3 length: 14; clone size: .; CDR3 protein: CATSGDRVADTQYF; CDR3 DNA: TGTGCCACCAGTGGAGACAGGGTTGCAGATACGCAGTATTTT
J gene: TRBJ2-3; D gene: TRBD2; V gene: TRBV28; CDR3 length: 16; clone size: .; CDR3 protein: CASSPPSGSSSDTQYF; CDR3 DNA: TGTGCCAGCAGCCCTCCTAGCGGGAGTTCGTCAGATACGCAGTATTTT
J gene: TRBJ2-1; D gene: TRBD2; V gene: TRBV13; CDR3 length: 16; clone size: .; CDR3 protein: CASGPQGLAGVSEQFF; CDR3 DNA: TGTGCCAGCGGTCCCCAGGGACTAGCGGGAGTGAGTGAGCAGTTCTTC
J gene: TRBJ1-1; D gene: .; V gene: TRBV28; CDR3 length: 16; clone size: .; CDR3 protein: CASSPPRQAGSYEAFF; CDR3 DNA: TGTGCCAGCAGCCCACCCCGCCAAGCGGGTAGCTATGAAGCTTTCTTT
J gene: TRBJ1-4; D gene: TRBD1; V gene: TRBV4-2; CDR3 length: 14; clone size: .; CDR3 protein: CASSRDRGTEKLFF; CDR3 DNA: TGTGCCAGCAGCCGGGACAGGGGTACTGAAAAACTGTTTTTT
J gene: TRBJ1-1; D gene: .; V gene: TRBV5-1; CDR3 length: 14; clone size: few; CDR3 protein: CASSTTQGRAEAFF; CDR3 DNA: TGCGCCAGCAGCACGACACAGGGTCGGGCTGAAGCTTTCTTT
J gene: TRBJ1-2; D gene: .; V gene: TRBV19; CDR3 length: 13; clone size: few; CDR3 protein: CASSIGGPYGYTF; CDR3 DNA: TGTGCCAGTAGTATAGGAGGGCCTTATGGCTACACCTTC
J gene: TRBJ2-7; D gene: TRBD1; V gene: TRBV28; CDR3 length: 12; clone size: .; CDR3 protein: CATGTGSYEQYF; CDR3 DNA: TGTGCCACCGGGACAGGCTCCTACGAGCAGTACTTC
J gene: TRBJ1-1; D gene: .; V gene: TRBV28; CDR3 length: 17; clone size: .; CDR3 protein: CASSSPVGEVVSTEAFF; CDR3 DNA: TGTGCCAGCAGTTCCCCTGTAGGGGAAGTAGTTAGCACTGAAGCTTTCTTT
J gene: TRBJ2-1; D gene: .; V gene: TRBV25-1; CDR3 length: 13; clone size: .; CDR3 protein: CASRGQGGNEQFF; CDR3 DNA: TGTGCCAGCAGAGGGCAGGGGGGCAATGAGCAGTTCTTC
J gene: TRBJ1-2; D gene: .; V gene: TRBV5-4; CDR3 length: 14; clone size: .; CDR3 protein: CASSFVDQGYGYTF; CDR3 DNA: TGTGCCAGCAGCTTCGTCGACCAGGGCTATGGCTACACCTTC
J gene: TRBJ1-3; D gene: .; V gene: TRBV28; CDR3 length: 13; clone size: .; CDR3 protein: CASTSFSGNTIYF; CDR3 DNA: TGTGCCAGCACGTCGTTCTCTGGAAACACCATATATTTT
J gene: TRBJ1-1; D gene: .; V gene: TRBV5-1; CDR3 length: 13; clone size: once; CDR3 protein: CASSLAVNTEAFF; CDR3 DNA: TGCGCCAGCAGCTTGGCGGTGAACACTGAAGCTTTCTTT
J gene: TRBJ1-6; D gene: TRBD1; V gene: TRBV5-1; CDR3 length: 15; clone size: .; CDR3 protein: CASSPGDRVFSPLHF; CDR3 DNA: TGCGCCAGCAGCCCTGGGGACAGGGTTTTTTCACCCCTCCACTTT
J gene: TRBJ2-2; D gene: TRBD1; V gene: TRBV5-1; CDR3 length: 16; clone size: .; CDR3 protein: CASSLAGTGNTGELFF; CDR3 DNA: TGCGCCAGCAGCTTGGCCGGGACAGGGAACACCGGGGAGCTGTTTTTT
J gene: TRBJ1-1; D gene: .; V gene: TRBV7-9; CDR3 length: 14; clone size: .; CDR3 protein: CASSLGAMNTEAFF; CDR3 DNA: TGTGCCAGCAGCCTGGGGGCCATGAACACTGAAGCTTTCTTT
J gene: TRBJ1-1; D gene: TRBD1; V gene: TRBV14; CDR3 length: 13; clone size: few; CDR3 protein: CASSPQGATEAFF; CDR3 DNA: TGTGCCAGCAGCCCACAGGGGGCCACTGAAGCTTTCTTT
J gene: TRBJ2-7; D gene: .; V gene: TRBV5-5; CDR3 length: 14; clone size: .; CDR3 protein: CASSLVASNDEQYF; CDR3 DNA: TGTGCCAGCAGCTTGGTGGCTAGCAACGACGAGCAGTACTTC
J gene: TRBJ2-2; D gene: .; V gene: TRBV12-3/TRBV12-4; CDR3 length: 13; clone size: .; CDR3 protein: CASSLVSTGELFF; CDR3 DNA: TGTGCCAGCAGTTTAGTCAGCACCGGGGAGCTGTTTTTT
J gene: TRBJ2-1; D gene: .; V gene: TRBV5-8; CDR3 length: 15; clone size: .; CDR3 protein: CASSRLHGEDNEQFF; CDR3 DNA: TGTGCCAGCAGCCGGCTACATGGGGAGGACAATGAGCAGTTCTTC
J gene: TRBJ2-7; D gene: TRBD1; V gene: TRBV3-1/TRBV3-2; CDR3 length: 16; clone size: few; CDR3 protein: CASSQGQGSKGYEQYF; CDR3 DNA: TGTGCCAGCAGCCAGGGACAGGGGTCAAAAGGTTACGAGCAGTACTTC
J gene: TRBJ2-7; D gene: .; V gene: TRBV28; CDR3 length: 12; clone size: .; CDR3 protein: CASSSFFGLPYF; CDR3 DNA: TGTGCCAGCAGCTCCTTTTTTGGGCTGCCGTACTTC
J gene: TRBJ2-2; D gene: TRBD2; V gene: TRBV5-1; CDR3 length: 15; clone size: few; CDR3 protein: CASSLPGGPVGELFF; CDR3 DNA: TGCGCCAGCAGCTTGCCGGGAGGGCCGGTCGGGGAGCTGTTTTTT
J gene: TRBJ1-1; D gene: TRBD1; V gene: TRBV4-1; CDR3 length: 19; clone size: .; CDR3 protein: CASSHLGLGQGISGTEAFF; CDR3 DNA: TGCGCCAGCAGCCATTTAGGACTGGGACAGGGGATATCTGGCACTGAAGCTTTCTTT
J gene: TRBJ2-3; D gene: TRBD2; V gene: TRBV2; CDR3 length: 16; clone size: .; CDR3 protein: CASSELWASGLDTQYF; CDR3 DNA: TGTGCCAGCAGTGAACTGTGGGCTAGCGGGTTAGATACGCAGTATTTT
J gene: TRBJ2-7; D gene: TRBD2; V gene: TRBV11-2; CDR3 length: 13; clone size: few; CDR3 protein: CASSFVLGGEQYF; CDR3 DNA: TGTGCCAGCAGCTTTGTCTTGGGAGGGGAGCAGTACTTC
J gene: TRBJ2-1; D gene: TRBD2; V gene: TRBV4-2; CDR3 length: 13; clone size: .; CDR3 protein: CASSPQAGDEQFF; CDR3 DNA: TGTGCCAGCAGCCCCCAGGCGGGGGATGAGCAGTTCTTC
J gene: TRBJ1-1; D gene: TRBD1; V gene: TRBV29-1; CDR3 length: 13; clone size: .; CDR3 protein: CSVDARDRVGAFF; CDR3 DNA: TGCAGCGTGGACGCGAGGGACAGGGTGGGAGCTTTCTTT
J gene: TRBJ1-2; D gene: TRBD1; V gene: TRBV5-6; CDR3 length: 14; clone size: .; CDR3 protein: CASSLGQGIGGYTF; CDR3 DNA: TGTGCCAGCAGCTTGGGACAGGGGATAGGCGGCTACACCTTC
J gene: TRBJ2-1; D gene: TRBD2; V gene: TRBV30; CDR3 length: 14; clone size: .; CDR3 protein: CAWSVFSGGDEQFF; CDR3 DNA: TGTGCCTGGAGTGTATTTAGCGGGGGTGATGAGCAGTTCTTC
J gene: TRBJ1-2; D gene: .; V gene: TRBV30; CDR3 length: 11; clone size: .; CDR3 protein: CAWTANYGYTF; CDR3 DNA: TGTGCCTGGACGGCTAACTATGGCTACACCTTC
J gene: TRBJ1-3; D gene: .; V gene: TRBV11-1; CDR3 length: 12; clone size: .; CDR3 protein: CASSLPGNTIYF; CDR3 DNA: TGTGCCAGCAGCTTACCGGGAAACACCATATATTTT
J gene: TRBJ2-3; D gene: TRBD2; V gene: TRBV4-1; CDR3 length: 16; clone size: .; CDR3 protein: CASSPGLAGGLDTQYF; CDR3 DNA: TGCGCCAGCAGCCCTGGACTAGCGGGGGGACTAGATACGCAGTATTTT
J gene: TRBJ1-1; D gene: .; V gene: TRBV12-3/TRBV12-4; CDR3 length: 13; clone size: .; CDR3 protein: CASSLDRGTEAFF; CDR3 DNA: TGTGCCAGCAGTTTAGATAGGGGCACTGAAGCTTTCTTT
J gene: TRBJ2-7; D gene: TRBD2; V gene: TRBV7-9; CDR3 length: 16; clone size: few; CDR3 protein: CASSPETSGGAYEQYF; CDR3 DNA: TGTGCCAGCAGCCCTGAAACTAGCGGGGGGGCCTACGAGCAGTACTTC
J gene: TRBJ2-3; D gene: TRBD1; V gene: TRBV27; CDR3 length: 18; clone size: .; CDR3 protein: CASSPRIISDRGQDTQYF; CDR3 DNA: TGTGCCAGCAGCCCAAGAATAATATCGGACAGGGGGCAGGATACGCAGTATTTT
J gene: TRBJ1-2; D gene: .; V gene: TRBV4-2; CDR3 length: 16; clone size: .; CDR3 protein: CASSQEYGGANYGYTF; CDR3 DNA: TGTGCCAGCAGCCAAGAATACGGGGGGGCTAACTATGGCTACACCTTC
J gene: TRBJ2-1; D gene: .; V gene: TRBV19; CDR3 length: 15; clone size: .; CDR3 protein: CASSIPPGTYNEQFF; CDR3 DNA: TGTGCCAGTAGTATCCCTCCGGGGACCTACAATGAGCAGTTCTTC
J gene: TRBJ1-1; D gene: .; V gene: TRBV27; CDR3 length: 13; clone size: .; CDR3 protein: CASSLSDGGEAFF; CDR3 DNA: TGTGCCAGCAGTTTATCGGACGGGGGGGAGGCTTTCTTT
J gene: TRBJ1-2; D gene: TRBD1; V gene: TRBV12-3/TRBV12-4; CDR3 length: 12; clone size: .; CDR3 protein: CASSDRGYGYTF; CDR3 DNA: TGTGCCAGCTCGGACAGGGGTTATGGCTACACCTTC
J gene: TRBJ2-2; D gene: TRBD1; V gene: TRBV7-9; CDR3 length: 16; clone size: .; CDR3 protein: CASTPSGTGNTGELFF; CDR3 DNA: TGTGCCAGCACCCCCTCCGGGACAGGGAACACCGGGGAGCTGTTTTTT
J gene: TRBJ1-6; D gene: TRBD1; V gene: TRBV6-5; CDR3 length: 15; clone size: .; CDR3 protein: CASSPGQGKNSPLHF; CDR3 DNA: TGTGCCAGCAGCCCCGGACAGGGGAAGAATTCACCCCTCCACTTT
J gene: TRBJ2-1; D gene: .; V gene: TRBV20-1; CDR3 length: 11; clone size: .; CDR3 protein: CSARDRGEQFF; CDR3 DNA: TGCAGTGCTAGAGATCGAGGAGAGCAGTTCTTC
J gene: TRBJ1-5; D gene: .; V gene: TRBV19; CDR3 length: 17; clone size: .; CDR3 protein: CASSISHAGQTYQPQHF; CDR3 DNA: TGTGCCAGTAGTATCTCCCACGCCGGACAGACTTATCAGCCCCAGCATTTT
J gene: TRBJ1-1; D gene: .; V gene: TRBV5-1; CDR3 length: 14; clone size: .; CDR3 protein: CASSSGVGNTEAFF; CDR3 DNA: TGCGCCAGCAGCTCCGGGGTGGGGAACACTGAAGCTTTCTTT
J gene: TRBJ2-5; D gene: .; V gene: TRBV28; CDR3 length: 13; clone size: .; CDR3 protein: CASSPSGGVTQYF; CDR3 DNA: TGTGCCAGCAGTCCCAGCGGCGGGGTGACCCAGTACTTC
J gene: TRBJ2-7; D gene: TRBD2; V gene: TRBV19; CDR3 length: 14; clone size: .; CDR3 protein: CASSILAGGYEQYF; CDR3 DNA: TGTGCCAGTAGTATACTAGCGGGAGGTTACGAGCAGTACTTC
J gene: TRBJ2-7; D gene: TRBD1; V gene: TRBV5-6; CDR3 length: 16; clone size: .; CDR3 protein: CASSLWYGDRGGEQYF; CDR3 DNA: TGTGCCAGCAGCTTGTGGTACGGGGACAGGGGAGGCGAGCAGTACTTC
J gene: TRBJ1-2; D gene: .; V gene: TRBV5-8; CDR3 length: 12; clone size: .; CDR3 protein: CASYSSNYGYTF; CDR3 DNA: TGTGCCAGCTATAGCTCAAACTATGGCTACACCTTC
J gene: TRBJ1-1; D gene: .; V gene: TRBV2; CDR3 length: 14; clone size: .; CDR3 protein: CASITRGGKRGAFF; CDR3 DNA: TGTGCCAGCATTACAAGGGGTGGAAAAAGGGGAGCTTTCTTT
J gene: TRBJ2-3; D gene: .; V gene: TRBV6-6; CDR3 length: 14; clone size: .; CDR3 protein: CASSYAGPTDTQYF; CDR3 DNA: TGTGCCAGCAGTTACGCGGGCCCCACAGATACGCAGTATTTT
J gene: TRBJ1-4; D gene: .; V gene: TRBV6-1; CDR3 length: 15; clone size: once; CDR3 protein: CASSEPGHLNEKLFF; CDR3 DNA: TGTGCCAGCAGTGAACCGGGACACCTTAATGAAAAACTGTTTTTT
J gene: TRBJ1-6; D gene: .; V gene: TRBV12-3/TRBV12-4; CDR3 length: 13; clone size: .; CDR3 protein: CASSLEGASPLHF; CDR3 DNA: TGTGCCAGCAGTTTAGAAGGAGCTTCACCCCTCCACTTT